These 21 T cell receptor beta chains were all obtained from the same sample, sequenced in a study of cytomegalovirus exposure and HLA in healthy donors. The PCR ran on 60 Vbeta and 13 Jbeta primers. The table came from immunoSEQ multiplex PCR; TCRdb's copy has only in-frame clones and leaves some out. In the table there are around 140,000 clones, approximately 71% of which are singletons. Sequenced material: PBMCs. The source of these receptors is a woman aged 55-69 years in good health and CMV-seronegative.

The V and J genes are TRBV4-2 and TRBJ2-7; possibly TRBD2 for D (6 bases). The CDR3 runs 16 residues. CDR1 is LGHNA, CDR2 YNFKEQ, per germline. V was shortened by 3 bases and J by 2 bases, with 17 bases between the two germline ends. The CDR3 loop is CASSHETTSRPYEQYF. The CDR3 bases are TGTGCCAGCAGCCATGAGACGACTAGTAGACCCTACGAGCAGTACTTC.

This clone was seen a few times. The V gene is TRBV21-1, the J gene TRBJ2-7; TRBD1 was called by the table and not checked on the DNA. TRBV21-1 corresponds to a pseudogene. This CDR3 comprises 13 residues. CDR3 sequence (DNA): TGTGCCACCCGACAGGTCTCTATCTACGAGCAGTACTTC. Translated: CATRQVSIYEQYF.

The V gene is TRBV2, the J gene TRBJ2-2; TRBD1 is a possible D gene (5 bases). Germline-derived CDR1 and CDR2 are SNHLY and FYNNEI. The CDR3 extends over 17 amino acids. Trimming took off 1 base at V and 4 bases at J, with 16 bases between the two ends. This CDR3 is CASSEDETESSTGELFF. CDR3 DNA sequence: TGTGCCAGCAGTGAAGACGAGACAGAGAGCAGCACCGGGGAGCTGTTTTTT.

This sequence joins TRBV5-4 and TRBJ2-1, with 8 bases matching TRBD2. Germline V gene lookup returns CDR1 SGHNT and CDR2 YYREEE (reference sequence). The CDR3 is 16 residues long. V lost 4 bases, J lost 3 bases, and 9 bases stayed unmatched. CDR3 in DNA: TGTGCCAGCAGCCCCTTCCTAGCGGGCCTCTACAATGAGCAGTTCTTC. Residues: CASSPFLAGLYNEQFF.

The chain carries TRBV6-1 and TRBJ1-1; 8 bases are shared with TRBD1. Per the germline V gene, CDR1 is MNHNS and CDR2 is SASEGT. The CDR3 spans 14 residues. The V and J ends lost 5 bases and 1 base, in that order; junction bases with no gene match: 3. The CDR3 loop reads CASSWGQENTEAFF. CDR3 DNA sequence: TGTGCCAGCAGTTGGGGACAGGAGAACACTGAAGCTTTCTTT.

The rearrangement joins TRBV5-1 to TRBJ2-5; 10 bases fit TRBD1. Germline CDR1 and CDR2: SGHRS and YFSETQ. The V gene end was trimmed by 3 bases and the J gene end by 6 bases; junction bases not matched to a gene: 11. The CDR3 loop spans 16 amino acids. Here the CDR3 reads CASSWGNRQGAKTQYF. The CDR3 DNA is TGCGCCAGCAGCTGGGGGAACCGACAGGGGGCGAAGACCCAGTACTTC.

The table lists this clone with a count of one. The genes are TRBV5-6 and TRBJ2-3; a possible D gene is TRBD2 (5 bases). Germline CDR1 and CDR2: SGHDT and YYEEEE. The CDR3 consists of 16 residues. V lost 0 bases and J lost 2, with 13 bases in between. The DNA of the CDR3 is TGTGCCAGCAGCTTGGGGGGTGCGGGCTTCACAGATACGCAGTATTTT. Translated: CASSLGGAGFTDTQYF. Supplemented by reference TRBV5-6 and TRBJ2-3, the full variable domain reads DAGVTQSPTHLIKTRGQQVTLRCSPKSGHDTVSWYQQALGQGPQFIFQYYEEEERQRGNFPDRFSGHQFPNYSSELNVNALLLGDSALYLCASSLGGAGFTDTQYFGPGTRLTVL.

V is TRBV29-1 and J is TRBJ2-7, with 10 nucleotides matching TRBD2. This CDR3 is 15 amino acids long. V was pared by 4 bases and J by 3 bases, with 9 bases of the junction left unmatched. CDR1 is SQVTM and CDR2 is ANQGSEA in the germline V gene. The CDR3 is CSVGSSGGPIYEQYF. CDR3 sequence (DNA): TGCAGCGTTGGGTCTAGCGGGGGCCCGATCTACGAGCAGTACTTC.

The chain carries TRBV27 and TRBJ2-5; 8 bases are shared with TRBD2. The J call may be incorrect, as the DNA end agrees better with TRBJ2-7. Per the germline V gene, CDR1 is MNHEY and CDR2 is SMNVEV (reference sequence). The CDR3 length is 14 residues. CDR3 sequence: CASSFSGTSYEQYF. The CDR3 region has the DNA TGTGCCAGCAGTTTCTCCGGGACTAGCTACGAGCAGTACTTC.

This clone occurred a few times. The rearrangement uses TRBV19 and TRBJ2-7; the D gene is possibly TRBD2 (6 bases). V was clipped by 1 base and J by 5 bases, with 18 bases between them. This CDR3 has 16 residues. Germline V gene lookup returns CDR1 LNHDA and CDR2 SQIVND (reference sequence). CDR3 DNA sequence: TGTGCCAGTAGTATAGGGGGACTGGGCTCAGTCCACGAGCAGTACTTC. It specifies CASSIGGLGSVHEQYF.

About this clone: A junction boundary mismatches the germline segment, possibly from a read error. V and J are TRBV7-9 and TRBJ2-2; 12 positions match TRBD2. Germline lookup yields CDR1 SEHNR and CDR2 FQNEAQ (reference sequence). CDR3 length: 17 amino acids. The CDR3 nucleotides are TGTTCCAGCAGCTCGAACCGACTAGCGGGAGCGGGCGGGGAGCTGTTTTTT. Its protein is CSSSSNRLAGAGGELFF.

CDR3 protein: CATRVTQYF. The CDR3 bases are TGTGCCACCCGGGTGACCCAGTACTTC. The genes are TRBV6-1 and TRBJ2-5; D remains unclear. V was shortened by 10 bases and J by 7 bases, with 7 bases between the two germline ends. There are 9 residues in the CDR3. Germline V gene sequence: CDR1 MNHNS, CDR2 SASEGT.

The V call is TRBV7-9, the J call TRBJ2-7; the match to TRBD1 covers 8 bases. Germline V gene lookup returns CDR1 SEHNR and CDR2 FQNEAQ (reference sequence). The CDR3 sequence is 15 residues long. V shed 5 bases and J 5 bases; nucleotides not matched to a gene: 11. The CDR3 protein is CASSRERQGYHEQYF. CDR3 bases: TGTGCCAGCAGCCGGGAACGACAGGGGTACCACGAGCAGTACTTC. Using reference TRBV7-9 and TRBJ2-7 for the parts outside the CDR3, the full variable domain is DTGVSQNPRHKITKRGQNVTFRCDPISEHNRLYWYRQTLGQGPEFLTYFQNEAQLEKSRLLSDRFSAERPKGSFSTLEIQRTEQGDSAMYLCASSRERQGYHEQYFGPGTRLTVT.

The chain combines TRBV5-1 with TRBJ2-7; 12 nucleotides line up with TRBD2. Germline V gene lookup returns CDR1 SGHRS and CDR2 YFSETQ. This CDR3 contains 16 residues. With 4 bases clipped from V and 4 bases from J, the junction kept 9 bases outside the gene matches. This chain's CDR3 is CASSIGTSGGRYEQYF. For the CDR3, the DNA is TGCGCCAGCAGCATTGGTACTAGCGGGGGGCGATACGAGCAGTACTTC. Complete variable domain (other parts from reference TRBV5-1 and TRBJ2-7): KAGVTQTPRYLIKTRGQQVTLSCSPISGHRSVSWYQQTPGQGLQFLFEYFSETQRNKGNFPGRFSGRQFSNSRSEMNVSTLELGDSALYLCASSIGTSGGRYEQYFGPGTRLTVT.

This rearrangement joins TRBV27 to TRBJ2-5; 10 bases are shared with TRBD2. The CDR3 covers 15 residues. The trim removed 5 bases at V and 4 bases at J, leaving 7 bases unmatched. Germline V CDR1 and CDR2: MNHEY, SMNVEV (reference sequence). The CDR3 loop reads CASSHTAGGAETQYF. The CDR3 coding sequence is TGTGCCAGCAGTCACACAGCGGGAGGGGCAGAGACCCAGTACTTC.

The gene calls are TRBV4-1 and TRBJ2-2; perhaps TRBD1 as D (6 bases). Germline lookup yields CDR1 MGHRA and CDR2 YSYEKL. There are 13 residues in the CDR3. Trimming left V 8 bases short and J 4 bases short, with 11 bases between. The chain's CDR3 is CASSQGITGELFF. In DNA form, the CDR3 reads TGCGCCAGCTCACAGGGAATCACCGGGGAGCTGTTTTTT.

This clone came up a few times. The chain has TRBV18 and TRBJ1-6, with 7 bases that match TRBD1. This CDR3 is 17 amino acids long. J gave up 7 bases and V 3 bases, and 12 bases lay outside the gene matches. The germline gives CDR1 KGHSH, CDR2 LQKENI. CDR3 amino acids: CASSPRSATGPNSPLHF. As DNA, the CDR3 is TGTGCCAGCTCACCGCGAAGTGCGACAGGGCCCAATTCACCCCTCCACTTT.

This clone appeared once. The chain recombines TRBV5-1 with TRBJ2-2; D is perhaps TRBD2 (6 bases). This CDR3 has 16 residues. V shed 1 base and J shed 0 bases, with 10 bases lying between them. Germline V gene data show CDR1 as SGHRS and CDR2 as YFSETQ. CDR3 DNA: TGCGCCAGCAGCTTGCAGGTAGCGGCGAACACCGGGGAGCTGTTTTTT. It codes for CASSLQVAANTGELFF.

The rearrangement uses TRBV28 and TRBJ1-2; 9 bases map to TRBD1. The CDR3 contains 19 residues. The V and J ends lost 1 base and 1 base, in that order; junction bases with no gene match: 13. CDR1 is MDHEN, CDR2 SYDVKM, per germline. The CDR3 DNA reads TGTGCCAGCAGTTTATCCCTCCCCTACAGGGGGCTCGGTAACTATGGCTACACCTTC. This translates into CASSLSLPYRGLGNYGYTF.

This rearrangement joins TRBV5-1 to TRBJ2-1, with a possible D match to TRBD2 (6 bases). The CDR3 extends over 13 amino acids. The germline CDR1 and CDR2 sequences are SGHRS and YFSETQ. V was trimmed by 7 bases and J by 6 bases, leaving 14 bases between them. CDR3 region: CASGREVGNEQFF. As DNA, the CDR3 is TGCGCCAGCGGGCGGGAAGTTGGCAATGAGCAGTTCTTC. Based on the CDR3 plus reference TRBV5-1 and TRBJ2-1, the full variable domain is KAGVTQTPRYLIKTRGQQVTLSCSPISGHRSVSWYQQTPGQGLQFLFEYFSETQRNKGNFPGRFSGRQFSNSRSEMNVSTLELGDSALYLCASGREVGNEQFFGPGTRLTVL.

In this sample, this clone turned up a few times. The chain has TRBV5-1 and TRBJ1-2; D unresolved. CDR1 and CDR2 from the germline V gene are SGHRS and YFSETQ. V lost 5 bases and J 1 base, leaving 21 bases between the germline ends. The CDR3 extends over 17 amino acids. CDR3 region: CASSKTPLTIGNYGYTF. For the CDR3, the DNA is TGCGCCAGCAGTAAGACTCCACTGACGATCGGTAACTATGGCTACACCTTC.